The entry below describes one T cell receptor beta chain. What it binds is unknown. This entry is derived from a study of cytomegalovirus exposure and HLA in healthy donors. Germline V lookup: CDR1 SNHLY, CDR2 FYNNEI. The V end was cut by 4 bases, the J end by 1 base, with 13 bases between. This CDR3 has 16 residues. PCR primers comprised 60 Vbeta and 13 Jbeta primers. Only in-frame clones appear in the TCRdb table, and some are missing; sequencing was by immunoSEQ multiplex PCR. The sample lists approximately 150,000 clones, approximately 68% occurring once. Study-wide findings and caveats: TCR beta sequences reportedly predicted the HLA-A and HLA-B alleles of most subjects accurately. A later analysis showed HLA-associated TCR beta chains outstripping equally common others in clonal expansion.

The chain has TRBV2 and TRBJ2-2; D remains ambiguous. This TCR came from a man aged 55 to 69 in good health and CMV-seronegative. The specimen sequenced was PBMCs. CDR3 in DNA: TGTGCCAGCAGTGCTGACTCCTCGCTGAACACCGGGGAGCTGTTTTTT. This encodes CASSADSSLNTGELFF.